This T cell receptor beta chain was documented in a study of T cell responses to AZD1222 COVID-19 vaccine. With respect to this clone: The antigen remains unidentified.

Germline CDR1 is SGHTA and CDR2 is FQGNSA. V lost 5 bases to trimming and J lost 3 bases, with 11 bases between them. The CDR3 loop spans 14 amino acids. General study results and limits: Targets within unmutated variant regions were reportedly found for nearly half of spike-specific TCRs. The donor group comprised mostly white British people and more females; the analysis possibly underestimated clonal diversity. After two AZD1222 doses, spike-specific TCR breadth and depth rose versus day 0.

The assay was immunoSEQ multiplex PCR, and TCRdb's table has in-frame clones only and misses some. This table holds about 88,000 clones, approximately 90% found once. This material consisted of peripheral blood, taken on day 0 of AZD1222 vaccination. This TCR derives from an adult in good health. This sequence joins TRBV7-2 and TRBJ1-5; D perhaps matches TRBD1 (6 bases). The CDR3 region is CASSQDRDNQPQHF. The CDR3 DNA is TGTGCCAGCAGCCAGGACAGAGACAATCAGCCCCAGCATTTT.